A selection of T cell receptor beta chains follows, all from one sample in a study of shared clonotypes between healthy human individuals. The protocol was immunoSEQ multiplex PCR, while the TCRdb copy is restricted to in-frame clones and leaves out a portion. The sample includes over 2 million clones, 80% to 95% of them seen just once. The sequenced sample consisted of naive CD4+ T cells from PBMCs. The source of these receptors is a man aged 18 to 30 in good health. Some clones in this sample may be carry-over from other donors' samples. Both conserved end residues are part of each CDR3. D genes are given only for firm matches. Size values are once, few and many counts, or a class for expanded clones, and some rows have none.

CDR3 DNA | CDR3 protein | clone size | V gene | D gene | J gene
TGTGCCAGCAGCCCGGGCGGGACGAATCAATACAATGAGCAGTTCTTC | CASSPGGTNQYNEQFF | - | TRBV25-1 | - | TRBJ2-1
TGTGCCAGTAGTACCCCTCCACTAGCGGGAAGAGGGGAGCAGTACTTC | CASSTPPLAGRGEQYF | once | TRBV19 | TRBD2 | TRBJ2-7
TGTGCCTGGAGTGTTTGGGGTCGGAATGAAAAACTGTTTTTT | CAWSVWGRNEKLFF | - | TRBV30 | - | TRBJ1-4
TGTGCCAGCAGCTTGGAGACAGCTGGAAACACCATATATTTT | CASSLETAGNTIYF | - | TRBV5-4 | - | TRBJ1-3
TGTGCCAGCAGGCCAACTTCCGGAGATACGCAGTATTTT | CASRPTSGDTQYF | - | TRBV7-3 | - | TRBJ2-3
TGCGCCAGCAGCTTGGGCTACCTATACAATGAGCAGTTCTTC | CASSLGYLYNEQFF | once | TRBV5-1 | - | TRBJ2-1
TGTGCCAGTAGTCGGGACAGCCTAACTCTGGACACTGAAGCTTTCTTT | CASSRDSLTLDTEAFF | - | TRBV19 | TRBD1 | TRBJ1-1
TGTGCCATCAGTGAGTCGGGGCGGGAGCCCCTGGGGGAGCAGTACTTC | CAISESGREPLGEQYF | - | TRBV10-3 | TRBD2 | TRBJ2-7
TGTGCCAGCAGCCGGGACCTTGGAAACACCATATATTTT | CASSRDLGNTIYF | - | TRBV11-2 | - | TRBJ1-3
TGTGCCAGCAGCTTATGGTCAACTAATGAAAAACTGTTTTTT | CASSLWSTNEKLFF | - | TRBV7-2 | - | TRBJ1-4
TGTGCCTGGAGTGGGGCAGGGAGAAGGCCCCAGCATTTT | CAWSGAGRRPQHF | - | TRBV30 | - | TRBJ1-5
TGTGCCAGCAGCTTCGGACGGCTGAATCAGCCCCAGCATTTT | CASSFGRLNQPQHF | - | TRBV7-8 | - | TRBJ1-5
TGCGCCAGCAGCTTGGCCGATACAAACTATGGCTACACCTTC | CASSLADTNYGYTF | - | TRBV5-1 | - | TRBJ1-2
TGTGCCAGCAGCTCCCCCCCGGGTAGAAGCGGGAGCCACGAGCAGTACTTC | CASSSPPGRSGSHEQYF | - | TRBV13 | TRBD2 | TRBJ2-7
TGTGCCAGCAGTTTAAGTGGCTACGAGCAGTACTTC | CASSLSGYEQYF | - | TRBV27 | - | TRBJ2-7
TGTGCCAGTAGTATAGTTCGCCCCGGGGAGCTGTTTTTT | CASSIVRPGELFF | once | TRBV19 | - | TRBJ2-2
TGTGCCAGCAGGGGGCTGCGGTGGGACTACGAGCAGTACTTC | CASRGLRWDYEQYF | - | TRBV6-1 | - | TRBJ2-7
TGTGCCAGCAGCCAAGGGGGGGGGAGAAACCAGAACTATGGCTACACCTTC | CASSQGGGRNQNYGYTF | - | TRBV4-2 | - | TRBJ1-2
TGTGCAAGTCGCTTAGACCTTAGCGGGAGTTTCGGATACGAGCAGTACTTC | CASRLDLSGSFGYEQYF | - | TRBV12-2 | - | TRBJ2-7
TGTGCCAGCAGCTCGACCCGGACAGGGGGGGACGAGCAGTACTTC | CASSSTRTGGDEQYF | - | TRBV7-9 | TRBD1 | TRBJ2-7
TGTGCCAGCAGTTTACGCAGGACAGGCTTAAATTCACCCCTCCACTTT | CASSLRRTGLNSPLHF | - | TRBV28 | TRBD1 | TRBJ1-6
TGTGCCAGCAGCCGACTGGGTAGCGTGCACTTC | CASSRLGSVHF | - | TRBV7-9 | - | TRBJ2-5
TGTGCCAGCAGCTTTTCCCGGGAGGTGAATGAGCAGTTCTTC | CASSFSREVNEQFF | - | TRBV7-3 | TRBD2 | TRBJ2-1
TGTGCCAGCAGAGTGAGGGTCAATGAGCAGTTCTTC | CASRVRVNEQFF | - | TRBV6-1 | - | TRBJ2-1
TGTGCCAGCGGCGGGGCAGGGTTCGTCCACGAGCAGTACTTC | CASGGAGFVHEQYF | - | TRBV28 | - | TRBJ2-7
TGTGCCAGCAGCTTGGCCGAGGCACCATTTATGACTCTCTTC | CASSLAEAPFMTLF | - | TRBV5-4 | - | TRBJ2-1
TGTGCCAGCAGCCCTGGGGGTACAGGGGCCAGAGCTTATGGCTACACCTTC | CASSPGGTGARAYGYTF | - | TRBV28 | TRBD1 | TRBJ1-2
TGTGCCAGCAGCTCGAGGCCCGATTCCTACGAGCAGTACTTC | CASSSRPDSYEQYF | - | TRBV11-2 | - | TRBJ2-7
TGTGCCAGCAGGCTGGACAGGGGACTTAACTACGAGCAGTACTTC | CASRLDRGLNYEQYF | - | TRBV6-5 | TRBD1 | TRBJ2-7
TGTGCCAGCGCTAATTACAGAGGAGGTGGAAACACCATATATTTT | CASANYRGGGNTIYF | - | TRBV28 | - | TRBJ1-3
TGTGCCAGCAGCCCACGGGGGGCCGCGAACACTGAAGCTTTCTTT | CASSPRGAANTEAFF | - | TRBV28 | - | TRBJ1-1
TGTGCCAGCAGCTCGGCCGGGACTACCGCCTACGAGCAGTACTTC | CASSSAGTTAYEQYF | once | TRBV5-5 | TRBD2 | TRBJ2-7
TGTGCCTGGATAAAAAAGACAGGGGGCGGCTATGGCTACACCTTC | CAWIKKTGGGYGYTF | - | TRBV30 | TRBD1 | TRBJ1-2
TGCAGTGCTAGACTGCAAGAGACCCAGTACTTC | CSARLQETQYF | - | TRBV20-1 | - | TRBJ2-5
TGCGCCAGCACCGGACTAGCGGGCCGCACAGATACGCAGTATTTT | CASTGLAGRTDTQYF | once | TRBV10-2 | TRBD2 | TRBJ2-3
TGTGCCAGCAGCTTATCAGGGGTAACAGATACGCAGTATTTT | CASSLSGVTDTQYF | - | TRBV7-2 | - | TRBJ2-3
TGCGCCAGCAGGGGGACTAGCGGGTCCCGAGCGAGGTACAATGAGCAGTTCTTC | CASRGTSGSRARYNEQFF | - | TRBV5-1 | TRBD2 | TRBJ2-1
TGTGCCAGCAGCCCCCGGCGGAGGACCTCCTACTACGAGCAGTACTTC | CASSPRRRTSYYEQYF | - | TRBV5-8 | - | TRBJ2-7
TGTGCCAGCAGCGTCAAAACCCTGAGGGGCGGAGACACCGGGGAGCTGTTTTTT | CASSVKTLRGGDTGELFF | - | TRBV9 | - | TRBJ2-2
TGTGCCAGTAGTGCCGGGATAAACTATGGCTACACCTTC | CASSAGINYGYTF | once | TRBV19 | - | TRBJ1-2
TGTGCCAGCAGTTTTTCAGCGGGGAGGCAATACGAGCAGTACTTC | CASSFSAGRQYEQYF | - | TRBV28 | TRBD2 | TRBJ2-7
TGTGCCAGCAGCAAACGACAGGGGCCGGATACGCAGTATTTT | CASSKRQGPDTQYF | - | TRBV7-2 | TRBD1 | TRBJ2-3
TGTGCCAGCAGCCCCCAACGGACTAGCGGGGGGAGCACAGATACGCAGTATTTT | CASSPQRTSGGSTDTQYF | - | TRBV7-2 | TRBD2 | TRBJ2-3
TGCGCCAGCAGCCAAGAGGGAAGGTTCCACCGCGGCTACACCTTC | CASSQEGRFHRGYTF | - | TRBV4-1 | - | TRBJ1-2
TGTGCCAGCAGCTCCCAGGGCCGTTGGGGAACTGAAGCTTTCTTT | CASSSQGRWGTEAFF | - | TRBV13 | - | TRBJ1-1
TGTGCCAGCAGTCCCAGACAGATGCAACAGTACTTC | CASSPRQMQQYF | once | TRBV28 | - | TRBJ2-7
TGCGCCAGCAGTGACCGTTTAGGCAGGTCGGGCACTGAAGCTTTCTTT | CASSDRLGRSGTEAFF | once | TRBV10-1 | - | TRBJ1-1
TGTGCCTGGAACCAGGACGCACGAAGCTCCTACAATGAGCAGTTCTTC | CAWNQDARSSYNEQFF | once | TRBV30 | - | TRBJ2-1
TGCGCCAGCAGCTTAGACAGGTTGATTGAGCAGTTCTTC | CASSLDRLIEQFF | - | TRBV5-1 | - | TRBJ2-1
TGTGCCACTGGACAGGGGAACACCGGGGAGCTGTTTTTT | CATGQGNTGELFF | - | TRBV28 | TRBD1 | TRBJ2-2